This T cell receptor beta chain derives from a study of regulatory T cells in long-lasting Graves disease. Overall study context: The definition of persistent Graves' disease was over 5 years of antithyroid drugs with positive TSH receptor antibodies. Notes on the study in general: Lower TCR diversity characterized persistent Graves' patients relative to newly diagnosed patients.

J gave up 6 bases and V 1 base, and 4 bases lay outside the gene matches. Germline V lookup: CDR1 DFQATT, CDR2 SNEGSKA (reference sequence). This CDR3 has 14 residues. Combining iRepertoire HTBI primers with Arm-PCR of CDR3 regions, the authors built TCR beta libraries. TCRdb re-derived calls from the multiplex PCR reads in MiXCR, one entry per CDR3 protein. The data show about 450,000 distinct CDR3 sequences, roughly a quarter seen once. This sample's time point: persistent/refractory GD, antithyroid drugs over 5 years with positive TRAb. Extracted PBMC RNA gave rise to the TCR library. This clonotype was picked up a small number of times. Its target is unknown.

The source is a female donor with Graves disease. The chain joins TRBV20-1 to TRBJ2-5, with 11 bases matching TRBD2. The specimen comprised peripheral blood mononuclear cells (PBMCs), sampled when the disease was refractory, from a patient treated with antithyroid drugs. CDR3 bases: TGCAGTGCTAGAGTAGCGGGAGGGAGGAAGACCCAGTACTTC. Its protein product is CSARVAGGRKTQYF.